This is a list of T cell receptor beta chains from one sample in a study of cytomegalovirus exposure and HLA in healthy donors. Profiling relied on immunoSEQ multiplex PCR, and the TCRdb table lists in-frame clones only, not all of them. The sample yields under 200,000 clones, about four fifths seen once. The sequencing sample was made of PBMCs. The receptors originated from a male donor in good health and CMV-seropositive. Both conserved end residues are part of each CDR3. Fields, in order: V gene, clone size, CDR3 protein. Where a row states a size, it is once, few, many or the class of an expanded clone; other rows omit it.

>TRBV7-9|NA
CSSSSPQLGLDTEAFF
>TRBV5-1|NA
CASSPQGFDEQYF
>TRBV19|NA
CASSIVQGRTDTQYF
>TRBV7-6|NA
CASSSTEYTEAFF
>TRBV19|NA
CASSILGQGDYEQYF
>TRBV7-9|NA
CASSRYTGYNEQFF
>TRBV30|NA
CAWSRDRADQPQHF
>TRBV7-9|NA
CASSLPGGGLEQYF
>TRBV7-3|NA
CASSRGLAGADTQYF
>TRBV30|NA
CARSGGGTADTQYF
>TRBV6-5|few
CASSYSRLAGRNEQFF
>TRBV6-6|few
CASSRDRGGNTGELFF
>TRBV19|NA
CASSQTGVANYGYTF
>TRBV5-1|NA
CASSSDRVYGYTF
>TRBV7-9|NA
CASSRDRGGRLFF
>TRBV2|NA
CASSWADSNQPQHF
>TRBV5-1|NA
CASSLSGDEQYF
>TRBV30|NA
CAWRQGGDQPQHF
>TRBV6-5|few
CASSYGDRGLNTEAFF
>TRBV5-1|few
CASSLVAGGLAKNIQYF
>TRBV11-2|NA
CASSHQAGVNTGELFF
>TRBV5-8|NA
CASSLGQRKETQYF
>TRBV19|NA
CASSIDDRVNYGYTF
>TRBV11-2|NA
CASSLDRGFYEQYF
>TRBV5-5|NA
CASSTRVGTEAFF
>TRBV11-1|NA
CASSSLGGQGARTDTQYF
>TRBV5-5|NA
CASSLVGGNQPQHF
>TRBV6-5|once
CASSSRTGELFF
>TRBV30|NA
CAWRGGAETQYF
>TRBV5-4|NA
CASSLAGGGPRGTQYF
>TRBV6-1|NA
CASSELAGGVVEQFF
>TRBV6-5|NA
CASSKGHVETQYF
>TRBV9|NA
CASSPRGRGDTDTQYF
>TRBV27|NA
CASSYRPTSYEQYF
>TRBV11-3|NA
CASSRGSGGNGDEQFF
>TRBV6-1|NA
CASSDWGAGGHETQYF
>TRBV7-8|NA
CASSLESQSNQPQHF
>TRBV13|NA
CASSLGGTGKSTEAFF
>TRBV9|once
CASSVGEGGGQPQHF
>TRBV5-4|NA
CASSFRGGEETQYF
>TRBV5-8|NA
CASSPWTGGSQPQHF
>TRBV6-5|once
CASSYRQGLGIEAFF
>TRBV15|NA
CATSRGLEGRFLTNYGYTF
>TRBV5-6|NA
CASSTGRGTEAFF